Only a few counts were recorded for the clone carrying this T cell receptor (beta chain). Its antigen is as yet unknown. The data are from a study of blood T cells in healthy people across ages. Points from the study as a whole: Researchers deemed the diversity estimates from one million T cells underestimates.

This CDR3 spans 15 amino acids. CDR1 and CDR2 (germline): SGHRS, YFSETQ. Trimming took 2 bases from V and 5 from J; bases not matched to a gene: 5. A J-beta primer mix and a sample-barcoded 5' primer were used in a second PCR of about 7 to 12 cycles. TCRdb itself ran the 5' RACE reads through MiXCR, one entry per CDR3 protein. This sample has about 1,000,000 distinct CDR3 sequences, with under 55% found just once. The chain uses TRBV5-1 and TRBJ2-5, with 11 nucleotides matching TRBD1. The TCR was taken from a woman aged 60-75 years in good health. The source material was blood. In nucleotides, the CDR3 is TGCGCCAGCAGCTTACGGACAGGGGGCTTGGAGACCCAGTACTTC. Amino acids: CASSLRTGGLETQYF.